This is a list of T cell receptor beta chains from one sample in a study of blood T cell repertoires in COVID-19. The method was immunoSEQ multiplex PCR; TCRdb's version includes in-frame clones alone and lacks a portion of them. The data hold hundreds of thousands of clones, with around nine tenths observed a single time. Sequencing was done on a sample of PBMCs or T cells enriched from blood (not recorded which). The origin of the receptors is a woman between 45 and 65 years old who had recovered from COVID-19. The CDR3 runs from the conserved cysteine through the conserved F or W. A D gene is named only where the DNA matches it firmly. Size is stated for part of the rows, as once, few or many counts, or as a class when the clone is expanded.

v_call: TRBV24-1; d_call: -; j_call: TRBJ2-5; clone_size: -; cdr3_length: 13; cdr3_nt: TGTGCCACCAGAGGGGGATTGACGGAGACCCAGTACTTC; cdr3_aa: CATRGGLTETQYF
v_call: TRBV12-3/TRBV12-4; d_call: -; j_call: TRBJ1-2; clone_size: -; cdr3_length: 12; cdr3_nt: TGTGCCAGCAGTTTTTCCGTTTCCGGCTACACCTTC; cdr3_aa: CASSFSVSGYTF
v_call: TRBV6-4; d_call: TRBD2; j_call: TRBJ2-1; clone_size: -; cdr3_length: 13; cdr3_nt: TGTGCCAGCAGTGACACTAGCGGGGGGGAGCAGTTCTTC; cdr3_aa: CASSDTSGGEQFF
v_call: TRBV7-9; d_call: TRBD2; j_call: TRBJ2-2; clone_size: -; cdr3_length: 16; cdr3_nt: TGTGCCAGCAACGCAAGAGAGACTAGCTTTTCCGGGGAGCTGTTTTTT; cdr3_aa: CASNARETSFSGELFF
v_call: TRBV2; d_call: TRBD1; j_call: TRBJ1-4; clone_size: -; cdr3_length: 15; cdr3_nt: TGTGCCAGCAGGGAACTACAGGGGGCAGGGGAAAAACTGTTTTTT; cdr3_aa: CASRELQGAGEKLFF
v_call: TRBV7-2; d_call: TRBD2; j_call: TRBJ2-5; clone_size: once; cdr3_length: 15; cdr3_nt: TGTGCCAGCAGTCGGGCGGGGGGGCATTCGGAGACCCAGTACTTC; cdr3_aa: CASSRAGGHSETQYF
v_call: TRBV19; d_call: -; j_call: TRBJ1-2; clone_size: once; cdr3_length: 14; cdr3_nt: TGTGCCAGTAGTAGCGCTTCTACTAACTATGGCTACACCTTC; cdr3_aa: CASSSASTNYGYTF
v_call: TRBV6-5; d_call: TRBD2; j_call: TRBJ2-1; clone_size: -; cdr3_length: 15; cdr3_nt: TGTGCCAGCAGTCGGGGGGGGGCACGCTACAATGAGCAGTTCTTC; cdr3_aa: CASSRGGARYNEQFF
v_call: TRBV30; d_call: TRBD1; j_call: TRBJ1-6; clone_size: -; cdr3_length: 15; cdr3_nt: TGTGCCTGGAGGGGACAGGGGGAAAGTAATTCACCCCTCCACTTT; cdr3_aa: CAWRGQGESNSPLHF
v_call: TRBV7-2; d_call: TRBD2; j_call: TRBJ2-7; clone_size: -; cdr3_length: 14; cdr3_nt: TGTGCCAGCAGCCGCCGGGGGGAAGGAAACGAGCAGTACTTC; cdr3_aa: CASSRRGEGNEQYF
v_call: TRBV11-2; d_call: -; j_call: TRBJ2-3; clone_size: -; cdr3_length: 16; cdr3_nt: TGTGCCAGCAGTCGACCTGGTCCCCTAGGCACAGATACGCAGTATTTT; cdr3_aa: CASSRPGPLGTDTQYF
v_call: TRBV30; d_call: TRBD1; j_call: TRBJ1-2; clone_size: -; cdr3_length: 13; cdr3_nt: TGTGCCTGGAGTGTCCAGGGGGCGTATGGCTACACCTTC; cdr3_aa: CAWSVQGAYGYTF
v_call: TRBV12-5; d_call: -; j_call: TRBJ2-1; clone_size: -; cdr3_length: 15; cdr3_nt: TGTGCTAGTGGCCCGGGACTCTTAACCTACAATGAGCAGTTCTTC; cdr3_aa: CASGPGLLTYNEQFF
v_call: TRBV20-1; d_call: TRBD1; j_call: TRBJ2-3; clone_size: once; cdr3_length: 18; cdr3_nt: TGCAGTGCTAGTGATCCCCCCGGGACAGGGGGCAGCACAGATACGCAGTATTTT; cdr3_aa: CSASDPPGTGGSTDTQYF
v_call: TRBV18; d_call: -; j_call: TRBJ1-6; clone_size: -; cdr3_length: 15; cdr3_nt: TGTGCCAGCTCACCGGAAGCAGGGGATAATTCACCCCTCCACTTT; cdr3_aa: CASSPEAGDNSPLHF
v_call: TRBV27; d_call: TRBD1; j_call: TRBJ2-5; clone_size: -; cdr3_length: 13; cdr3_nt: TGTGCCAGCAGTTTCGGACAGGGAGAGACCCAGTACTTC; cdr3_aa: CASSFGQGETQYF
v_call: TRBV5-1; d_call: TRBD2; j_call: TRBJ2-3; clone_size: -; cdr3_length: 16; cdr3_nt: TGCGCCAGCAGCTTGCGGGCTAGCGGGGCGAGAGATACGCAGTATTTT; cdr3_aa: CASSLRASGARDTQYF
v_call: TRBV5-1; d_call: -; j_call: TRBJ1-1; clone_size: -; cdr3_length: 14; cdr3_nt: TGCGCCAGCAGCGCATACCAGGCCGGCACTGAAGCTTTCTTT; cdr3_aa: CASSAYQAGTEAFF
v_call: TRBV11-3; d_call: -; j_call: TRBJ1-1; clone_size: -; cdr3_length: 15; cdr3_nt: TGTGCCAGCAGCTTACGGGGGGCCACGGACGCTGAAGCTTTCTTT; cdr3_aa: CASSLRGATDAEAFF
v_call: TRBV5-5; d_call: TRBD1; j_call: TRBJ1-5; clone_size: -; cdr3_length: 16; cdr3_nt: TGTGCCAGCAGCTCACCGGGACAGACGATTAATCAGCCCCAGCATTTT; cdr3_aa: CASSSPGQTINQPQHF
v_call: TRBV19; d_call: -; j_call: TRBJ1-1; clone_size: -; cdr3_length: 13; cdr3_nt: TGTGCCAGTAGTATGAGGGGACTCAGAGAAGCTTTCTTT; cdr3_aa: CASSMRGLREAFF
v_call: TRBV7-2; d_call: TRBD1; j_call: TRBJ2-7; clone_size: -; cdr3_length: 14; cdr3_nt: TGTGCCAGCAGCTCAAGGACAGGGAACTACGAGCAGTACTTC; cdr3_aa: CASSSRTGNYEQYF
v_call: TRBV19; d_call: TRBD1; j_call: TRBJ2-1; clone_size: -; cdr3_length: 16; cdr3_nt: TGTGCCAGTAGTTCCTCCGGGACAGGGACCTACAATGAGCAGTTCTTC; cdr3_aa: CASSSSGTGTYNEQFF
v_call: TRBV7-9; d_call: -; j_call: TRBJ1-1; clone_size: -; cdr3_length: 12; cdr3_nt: TGTGCCAGCAGCCCAGGACAGTTTGAAGCTTTCTTT; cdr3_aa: CASSPGQFEAFF
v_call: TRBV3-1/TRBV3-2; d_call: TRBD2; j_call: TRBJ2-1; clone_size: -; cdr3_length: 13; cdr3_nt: TGTGCCAGCAGCCACGGCGGGGGTGGTGAGCAGTTCTTC; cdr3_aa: CASSHGGGGEQFF
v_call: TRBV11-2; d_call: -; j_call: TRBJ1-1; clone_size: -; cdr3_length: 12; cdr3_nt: TGTGCCAGCAGCGTGACTCGGAGCTGGGCTTTCTTT; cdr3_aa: CASSVTRSWAFF
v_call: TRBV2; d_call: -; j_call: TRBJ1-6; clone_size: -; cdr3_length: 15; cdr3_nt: TGTGCCAGTCATCAGACCCGGGGGAGGAATTCACCCCTCCACTTT; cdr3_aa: CASHQTRGRNSPLHF
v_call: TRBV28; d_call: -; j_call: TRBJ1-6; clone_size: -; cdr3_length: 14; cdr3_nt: TGTGCCAGCACCCTAGACAGCATTAATTCACCCCTCCACTTT; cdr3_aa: CASTLDSINSPLHF
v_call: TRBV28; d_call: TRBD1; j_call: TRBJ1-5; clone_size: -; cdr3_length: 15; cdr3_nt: TGTGCCAGCAGTACCGGGACAGGGGGCAGACAGCCCCAGCATTTT; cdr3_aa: CASSTGTGGRQPQHF
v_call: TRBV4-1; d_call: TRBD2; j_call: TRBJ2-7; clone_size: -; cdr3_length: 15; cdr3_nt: TGCGCCAGCAGCGGTACTAGCGGGGGTTCCCACGAGCAGTACTTC; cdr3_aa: CASSGTSGGSHEQYF
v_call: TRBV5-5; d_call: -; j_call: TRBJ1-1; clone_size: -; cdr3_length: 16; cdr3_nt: TGTGCCAGCAGCTCTCGAGTTGCAGGGCCCCCCACTGAAGCTTTCTTT; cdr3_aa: CASSSRVAGPPTEAFF
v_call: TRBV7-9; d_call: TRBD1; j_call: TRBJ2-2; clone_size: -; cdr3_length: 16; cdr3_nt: TGTGCCAGCAGCAAAGGGGACAGAGAAGTAACCGGGGAGCTGTTTTTT; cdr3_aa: CASSKGDREVTGELFF
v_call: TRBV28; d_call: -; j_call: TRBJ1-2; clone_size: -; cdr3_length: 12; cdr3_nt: TGTGCCAGCAACGTTAGTCCCCATGGCTACACCTTC; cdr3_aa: CASNVSPHGYTF
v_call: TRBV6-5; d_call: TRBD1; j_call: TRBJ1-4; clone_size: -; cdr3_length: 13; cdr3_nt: TGTGCCATCAGGACAGGGGTATACGAAAAACTGTTTTTT; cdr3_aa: CAIRTGVYEKLFF
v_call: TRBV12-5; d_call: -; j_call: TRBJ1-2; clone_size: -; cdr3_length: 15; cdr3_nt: TGTGCTAGTGGTTTGGTACCCAATCAGGGCTATGGCTACACCTTC; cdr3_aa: CASGLVPNQGYGYTF
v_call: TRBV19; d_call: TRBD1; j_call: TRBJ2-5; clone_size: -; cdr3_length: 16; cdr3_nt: TGTGCCAGTAGTATAGGAGGACAGGGGGCTCGAGAGACCCAGTACTTC; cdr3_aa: CASSIGGQGARETQYF
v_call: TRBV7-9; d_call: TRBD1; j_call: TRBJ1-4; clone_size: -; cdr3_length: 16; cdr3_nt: TGTGCCAGCAGCTTAGCGCCAACAGGGGGAGTTGAAAAACTGTTTTTT; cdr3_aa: CASSLAPTGGVEKLFF
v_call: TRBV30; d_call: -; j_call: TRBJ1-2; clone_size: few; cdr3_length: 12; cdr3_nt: TGTGCCTGGTCCCCTTCCGGGTATGGCTACACCTTC; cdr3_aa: CAWSPSGYGYTF
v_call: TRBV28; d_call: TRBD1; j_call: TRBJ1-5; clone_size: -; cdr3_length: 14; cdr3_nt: TGTGCCAGCAGTTTAGGGACAGGACATCAGCCCCAGCATTTT; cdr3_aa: CASSLGTGHQPQHF
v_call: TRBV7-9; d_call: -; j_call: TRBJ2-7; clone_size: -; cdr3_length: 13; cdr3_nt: TGTGCCAGCAGGAGTTCGGGGGAGGACGAGCAGTACTTC; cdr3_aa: CASRSSGEDEQYF
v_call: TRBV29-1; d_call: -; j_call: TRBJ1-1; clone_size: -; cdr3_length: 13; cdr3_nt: TGCAGCGTTCACCAGCGAACCAACACTGAAGCTTTCTTT; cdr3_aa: CSVHQRTNTEAFF
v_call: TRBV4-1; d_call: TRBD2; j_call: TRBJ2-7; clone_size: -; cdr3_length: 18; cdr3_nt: TGCGCCAGCAGCCAAGATCAGGAGCGGGGGGGTAGGTCCTACGAGCAGTACTTC; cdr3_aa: CASSQDQERGGRSYEQYF